One sample yielded the 28 T cell receptor beta chains listed below, sequenced in a study of shared clonotypes between healthy human individuals. TCRdb's table, derived via immunoSEQ multiplex PCR, lists solely in-frame clones and lacks some. Altogether over 2,000,000 clones are present, about 94% being singletons, with the ten largest covering roughly 1.7%. Terminally differentiated effector memory CD45RA+ cells were excluded from the naive CD8 cells, which were CD45RO-negative and positively selected for CCR7. Specimen: naive CD8+ T cells from PBMCs. Receptors were obtained from a man between 18 and 29 years old in good health. Some clones in this sample may be carry-over from other donors' samples.

The rearrangement joins TRBV15 to TRBJ2-7, with 8 bases that match TRBD1. Germline V gene sequence: CDR1 LNHNV, CDR2 YYDKDF (reference sequence). The CDR3 contains 14 residues. V shed 1 base and J 5 bases; nucleotides not matched to a gene: 4. The CDR3 sequence: CATSRGAGGDEQYF. The DNA of the CDR3 is TGTGCCACCAGCAGAGGGGCAGGGGGCGACGAGCAGTACTTC.

The V call is TRBV7-9, the J call TRBJ1-1; D is possibly TRBD1 (5 bases). The CDR3 covers 15 residues. Germline V gene lookup returns CDR1 SEHNR and CDR2 FQNEAQ (reference sequence). Trimming removed 10 bases from V and 4 bases from J, with 22 bases in between. For the CDR3, the DNA is TGTGCCATTACACTCCGGGGGGGATCGGGCACTGAAGCTTTCTTT. This codes for CAITLRGGSGTEAFF. Looking up the rest from reference TRBV7-9 and TRBJ1-1 gives the full variable domain: DTGVSQNPRHKITKRGQNVTFRCDPISEHNRLYWYRQTLGQGPEFLTYFQNEAQLEKSRLLSDRFSAERPKGSFSTLEIQRTEQGDSAMYLCAITLRGGSGTEAFFGQGTRLTVV.

The genes are TRBV10-1 and TRBJ2-1; 8 positions match TRBD1. The V gene end was trimmed by 8 bases and the J gene end by 15 bases; junction bases not matched to a gene: 18. The CDR3 length is 14 residues. Germline lookup yields CDR1 WNHNN and CDR2 SYGVQD (reference sequence). CDR3 loop: CASGEYNGTGIWFF. The CDR3 coding sequence is TGCGCCAGCGGAGAATATAACGGGACAGGTATTTGGTTCTTC.

The V and J genes are TRBV7-3 and TRBJ1-5; weak D call: TRBD1 (6 bases). The CDR3 runs to 13 residues. Looked up from germline, CDR1 is SGHTA and CDR2 is FQGTGA. The V gene lost 2 bases and the J gene lost 6 bases, with 8 bases spanning the gap. The CDR3 DNA reads as TGTGCCAGCAGCTTATCACAGGGTCAGCCCCAGCATTTT. This sequence encodes CASSLSQGQPQHF.

The chain links TRBV5-1 to TRBJ2-7; no clear D gene. Looked up from germline, CDR1 is SGHRS and CDR2 is YFSETQ. V lost 0 bases and J 7 bases, leaving 14 bases between the germline ends. This CDR3 has 14 amino acids. CDR3 bases: TGCGCCAGCAGCTTGGCCATCGGACCTGGTGAGCAGTACTTC. Its protein product is CASSLAIGPGEQYF.

The gene calls are TRBV27 and TRBJ2-5; tentative D call: TRBD1 (5 bases). The CDR3 consists of 14 residues. CDR1 is MNHEY and CDR2 is SMNVEV in the germline V gene (reference sequence). V gave up 2 bases and J gave up 7 bases, with 14 bases separating them. Here the CDR3 reads CASSLARTHVTQYF. In nucleotides, the CDR3 is TGTGCCAGCAGTTTAGCCCGGACACATGTGACCCAGTACTTC.

The V gene is TRBV27, the J gene TRBJ2-7; 14 nucleotides agree with TRBD2. Germline-derived CDR1 and CDR2 are MNHEY and SMNVEV (reference sequence). The CDR3 is made up of 17 amino acids. After removal of 0 bases from V and 6 bases from J, the junction contained 7 bases not matched to a gene. The CDR3 coding sequence is TGTGCCAGCAGTTTATCTCGGACTAGCGGGAGGAAAGGCGAGCAGTACTTC. Amino acid sequence: CASSLSRTSGRKGEQYF.

The gene calls are TRBV7-8 and TRBJ1-2, with TRBD1 identical over 8 bases. Germline-derived CDR1 and CDR2 are SGHVS and FQNEAQ. Trimming at V came to 5 bases and at J to 2 bases, leaving 22 bases not matched to a gene. This CDR3 spans 20 amino acids. CDR3 in amino acids: CASSPQNTGGYLVWNYGYTF. DNA for the CDR3: TGTGCCAGCAGCCCCCAGAACACAGGGGGATATTTAGTGTGGAACTATGGCTACACCTTC.

The gene calls are TRBV28 and TRBJ2-3; D may be TRBD1 or TRBD2 (5 bases each). The germline V gene has CDR1 MDHEN and CDR2 SYDVKM. V lost 4 bases, J lost 2 bases, and 7 bases lay in between. The CDR3 runs to 13 residues. The CDR3 region is CASSWGFTDTQYF. The CDR3 DNA is TGTGCCAGCAGTTGGGGGTTCACAGATACGCAGTATTTT.

The chain couples TRBV4-1 to TRBJ2-2; TRBD1 might be the D (5 bases). Germline-derived CDR1 and CDR2 are MGHRA and YSYEKL. The V gene lost 0 bases and the J gene lost 3 bases, with 14 bases spanning the gap. The CDR3 spans 17 residues. The chain's CDR3 is CASSQDGAGFYTGELFF. The CDR3 DNA reads as TGCGCCAGCAGCCAAGATGGAGCAGGGTTCTACACCGGGGAGCTGTTTTTT.

The chain recombines TRBV10-3 with TRBJ1-5; TRBD1 is a possible D gene (6 bases). Deletions cut 6 bases from V and 0 bases from J, with 9 bases between. This CDR3 spans 14 amino acids. Germline values: CDR1 ENHRY, CDR2 SYGVKD. The CDR3 region has the DNA TGTGCCATCAGCGGGACATTTAGCAATCAGCCCCAGCATTTT. It encodes CAISGTFSNQPQHF.

The rearrangement links TRBV28 to TRBJ2-5; D assignment may be TRBD1 or TRBD2 (5 bases each). Germline loops: CDR1 MDHEN, CDR2 SYDVKM. Between the trimmed V and J ends, which lost 3 bases and 5 bases, there was a span of 16 bases. The CDR3 loop spans 15 amino acids. CDR3 residues: CASSLSRGGEETQYF. The CDR3 nucleotides read TGTGCCAGCAGTTTGTCTCGGGGCGGTGAGGAGACCCAGTACTTC.

The chain employs TRBV27 and TRBJ2-3; 9 bases match TRBD1. The CDR3 totals 14 residues. The germline CDR1 and CDR2 sequences are MNHEY and SMNVEV (reference sequence). V shed 9 bases and J 9 bases; nucleotides not matched to a gene: 13. The CDR3 region is CASGQGPAYGTQYF. The CDR3 nucleotides are TGTGCCAGTGGACAGGGGCCCGCGTACGGGACGCAGTATTTT.

The V call is TRBV19, the J call TRBJ2-5, with D maybe TRBD1 (5 bases). Trimming removed 6 bases at V and 5 bases at J, with 19 bases between. The CDR3 is made up of 15 amino acids. The germline CDR1 and CDR2 sequences are LNHDA and SQIVND (reference sequence). This chain's CDR3 is CASRAFQGRRETQYF. In DNA, the CDR3 is TGTGCCAGTAGGGCTTTTCAGGGAAGACGGGAGACCCAGTACTTC.

V is TRBV27 and J is TRBJ1-2; the D is unclear. The CDR3 covers 15 residues. Trimming shortened V by 0 bases and J by 2 bases, and 10 bases separated the two germline ends. Germline CDR1 and CDR2: MNHEY and SMNVEV (reference sequence). The CDR3 loop is CASSLSVGQNYGYTF. The CDR3 DNA follows: TGTGCCAGCAGTTTATCGGTAGGGCAGAACTATGGCTACACCTTC.

J is TRBJ2-3 and V is TRBV27; D could derive from TRBD1 or TRBD2 (5 bases each). Germline CDR1 and CDR2: MNHEY and SMNVEV (reference sequence). V dropped 9 bases and J dropped 6 bases, with 7 bases sitting between them. This CDR3 spans 10 amino acids. Here the CDR3 reads CASWGDTQYF. The CDR3 nucleotides read TGTGCCAGTTGGGGGGATACGCAGTATTTT.

The V and J genes are TRBV6-6 and TRBJ1-3; D gene uncertain. Germline-derived CDR1 and CDR2 are MNHNY and SVGAGI (reference sequence). This CDR3 is built from 15 residues. V lost 7 bases, J lost 2 bases, and 15 bases lay in between. The CDR3: CASTTGRVTGNTIYF. DNA for the CDR3: TGTGCCAGCACCACGGGAAGGGTAACTGGAAACACCATATATTTT.

V and J are TRBV10-3 and TRBJ2-7; weak D call: TRBD2 (6 bases). Germline values: CDR1 ENHRY, CDR2 SYGVKD. Deletions cut 5 bases from V and 2 bases from J, with 19 bases between. CDR3 length equals 16 residues. CDR3 in amino acids: CAISSPTGRRPYEQYF. CDR3 in DNA: TGTGCCATCAGTTCTCCGACGGGGAGGAGACCCTACGAGCAGTACTTC.

This chain joins TRBV29-1 and TRBJ2-1; TRBD2 matches at 14 bases. The germline V gene has CDR1 SQVTM and CDR2 ANQGSEA. This CDR3 contains 18 residues. V trimming: 6 bases; J trimming: 1 base; junction bases outside the gene matches: 11. CDR3 loop: CSVEGLAGVGLSYNEQFF. The CDR3 nucleotides read TGCAGCGTGGAGGGACTAGCGGGAGTAGGTCTATCCTACAATGAGCAGTTCTTC.

This chain joins TRBV28 and TRBJ2-5; D unclear. V was trimmed by 2 bases and J by 5 bases, leaving 9 bases between them. Per the germline V gene, CDR1 is MDHEN and CDR2 is SYDVKM. This CDR3 is 13 amino acids long. The CDR3 here is CASSLVPSETQYF. Written as DNA, the CDR3 is TGTGCCAGCAGTTTAGTTCCATCCGAGACCCAGTACTTC.

The CDR3 nucleotides read TGTGCCAGCAGCTCGATGTTAACGGAAGAGACCCAGTACTTC. This codes for CASSSMLTEETQYF. The chain combines TRBV7-8 with TRBJ2-5; no clear D gene. CDR3 length: 14 amino acids. Per germline, CDR1 SGHVS and CDR2 FQNEAQ. The V gene lost 4 bases and the J gene lost 3 bases, with 12 bases spanning the gap.

This rearrangement joins TRBV19 to TRBJ1-5, with D hard to call. This CDR3 has 14 amino acids. The germline CDR1 and CDR2 sequences are LNHDA and SQIVND (reference sequence). Trimming took 5 bases from V and 4 from J, leaving 12 bases between them. This CDR3 is CASSSRDWNQPQHF. The CDR3, as DNA: TGTGCCAGTAGTTCAAGGGATTGGAATCAGCCCCAGCATTTT.

The V call is TRBV11-2, the J call TRBJ2-1, with D tentatively TRBD1 or TRBD2 (5 bases each). CDR3 length equals 16 residues. V was shortened by 4 bases and J by 2 bases, with 15 bases between the two germline ends. Germline assignment: CDR1 SGHAT and CDR2 FQNNGV. The CDR3 sequence: CASSSSRGPPYNEQFF. The CDR3 DNA reads as TGTGCCAGCAGCTCCTCGAGGGGCCCACCCTACAATGAGCAGTTCTTC.

The table lists this clone with a count of one. The identical CDR3 is also encoded by other nucleotide sequences in the sample. The V gene is TRBV5-1, the J gene TRBJ1-5; no reliable D call. V was cut by 0 bases and J by 4 bases, with 8 bases left in between. This CDR3 contains 14 residues. Germline CDR1 and CDR2: SGHRS and YFSETQ. CDR3 amino acids: CASSLAGGNQPQHF. CDR3 sequence (DNA): TGCGCCAGCAGCTTGGCCGGAGGGAATCAGCCCCAGCATTTT.

V usage is TRBV5-5 and J usage is TRBJ1-1; unclear D gene. V lost 0 bases and J lost 1, with 7 bases in between. Germline V gene data show CDR1 as SGHKS and CDR2 as YYEKEE (reference sequence). The CDR3 is 14 residues long. CDR3 sequence: CASSLGHPNTEAFF. The CDR3 DNA follows: TGTGCCAGCAGCTTGGGACACCCGAACACTGAAGCTTTCTTT.

CDR3 sequence reads: CASSPQGISGYTF. CDR3 bases: TGTGCCAGTAGTCCACAGGGTATCTCTGGCTACACCTTC. This chain uses TRBV19 with TRBJ1-2, with D perhaps matching TRBD1 (6 bases). The V end lost 5 bases, the J end lost 7 bases, and 14 bases lay between the germline ends. This CDR3 comprises 13 residues. Per germline, CDR1 LNHDA and CDR2 SQIVND (reference sequence).

V usage is TRBV6-5 and J usage is TRBJ2-2, with D uncertain. Germline V gene lookup returns CDR1 MNHEY and CDR2 SVGAGI. The CDR3 has 15 amino acids. Trimming removed 2 bases from V and 4 bases from J, with 11 bases in between. DNA for the CDR3: TGTGCCAGCAGTTACGAGGACCCCGGCACCGGGGAGCTGTTTTTT. This encodes CASSYEDPGTGELFF.

The J gene is TRBJ2-2, the V gene TRBV19; 10 positions agree with TRBD2. V lost 2 bases, J lost 7 bases, and 10 bases stayed unmatched. Germline CDR1 LNHDA, CDR2 SQIVND (reference sequence). The CDR3 length is 17 residues. The DNA of the CDR3 is TGTGCCAGTAGTATAAATCCAGCGGGAGGGCCAATCGGGGAGCTGTTTTTT. This gives the protein CASSINPAGGPIGELFF.